A selection of T cell receptor beta chains follows, all from one sample in a study of T-cell memory formation after mild COVID-19. TCRdb re-called the 5' RACE reads through MiXCR, storing one row per CDR3 protein. This sample has around 390,000 distinct CDR3 sequences; 15% to 20% occur once, and the top ten carry 20% to 25%. Source material: PBMCs or a T cell subset sorted from them (not recorded which). All receptors derive from a man younger than 30 who had mild COVID-19 (a few samples of this study predate the infection). Cell type and time point are not known. The CDR3 runs from the conserved cysteine through the conserved F or W. The order of the fields is V gene, CDR3 protein.

V: TRBV12-3/TRBV12-4; CDR3: CASGVTPQETQYF
V: TRBV29-1; CDR3: CSVENRQGHPAKNIQYF
V: TRBV7-2; CDR3: CASSSRRGLITGELFF
V: TRBV6-2/TRBV6-3; CDR3: CASSVPYEQYF
V: TRBV6-2/TRBV6-3; CDR3: CASSLLGTGHVTGELFF
V: TRBV20-1; CDR3: CSARSSADSPLHF
V: TRBV20-1; CDR3: CSASIPGGVGEQYF
V: TRBV7-2; CDR3: CASSRDSYYEQYF
V: TRBV28; CDR3: CASTPPRGDYQEQFF
V: TRBV11-2; CDR3: CASSLDLGYGYTF
V: TRBV18; CDR3: CASSPGGRGTGELFF
V: TRBV7-9; CDR3: CASSSTSGATQETQYF
V: TRBV7-8; CDR3: CASSEFRDRVPLHF
V: TRBV4-1; CDR3: CASSQEGSAAVETQYF
V: TRBV7-2; CDR3: CASSQTGAGVNTEAFF
V: TRBV10-2; CDR3: CASSRVPREETQYF
V: TRBV7-3; CDR3: CASSPAPRNEQFF
V: TRBV29-1; CDR3: CSVVFPARGGETQYF
V: TRBV9; CDR3: CASSSQSYNEQFF
V: TRBV4-3; CDR3: CASSQDRGLPTEAFF
V: TRBV3-1; CDR3: CASSQDGGQGWNEQFF
V: TRBV7-2; CDR3: CASSTRELAGRLGTQYF
V: TRBV9; CDR3: CASSVVATNNSPLHF
V: TRBV4-3; CDR3: CASSQKIRREVDYGYTF
V: TRBV5-4; CDR3: CASRIFGQETQYF
V: TRBV7-6; CDR3: CASSWTGVNEQFF
V: TRBV7-3; CDR3: CASSLSGQSGANVLTF
V: TRBV3-1; CDR3: CASSQLAGGSGELFF
V: TRBV7-3; CDR3: CASSRRTGPQHF
V: TRBV6-4; CDR3: CASSPTSGEYNEQFF